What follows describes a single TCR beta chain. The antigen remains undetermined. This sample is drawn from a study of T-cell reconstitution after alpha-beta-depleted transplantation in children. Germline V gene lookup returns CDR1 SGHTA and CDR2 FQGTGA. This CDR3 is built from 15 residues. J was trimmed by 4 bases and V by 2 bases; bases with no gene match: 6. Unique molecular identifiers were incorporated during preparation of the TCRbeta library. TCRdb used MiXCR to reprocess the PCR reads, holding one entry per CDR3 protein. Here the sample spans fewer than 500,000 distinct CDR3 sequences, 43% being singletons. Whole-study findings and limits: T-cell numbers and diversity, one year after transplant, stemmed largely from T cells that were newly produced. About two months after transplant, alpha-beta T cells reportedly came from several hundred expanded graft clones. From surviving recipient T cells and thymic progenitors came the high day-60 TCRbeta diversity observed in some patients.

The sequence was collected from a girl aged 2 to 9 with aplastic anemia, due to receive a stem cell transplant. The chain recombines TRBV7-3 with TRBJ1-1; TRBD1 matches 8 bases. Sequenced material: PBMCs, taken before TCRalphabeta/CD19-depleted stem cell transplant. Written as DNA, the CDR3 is TGTGCCAGCAGCTTAGCCGGGACAGGACCCACTGAAGCTTTCTTT. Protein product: CASSLAGTGPTEAFF.